One sample yielded the 30 T cell receptor beta chains listed below, sequenced in a study of control samples from healthy donors and cancer patients. Repertoires were generated with immunoSEQ multiplex PCR, while TCRdb's copy carries only in-frame clones and drops some. The sample yields around 85,000 clones, 70% to 90% seen once. Sequenced material: blood. These receptors were obtained from a woman aged 60-75 years in good health.

The V gene is TRBV11-3, the J gene TRBJ1-6, with 7 bases matching TRBD1. Unmatched junction bases numbered 0, after V lost 0 bases and J lost 7 bases. The germline V gene has CDR1 SGHNT and CDR2 YENEEA. The CDR3 extends over 14 amino acids. The CDR3 DNA follows: TGTGCCAGCAGCTTAGAGACAGGGAATTCACCCCTCCACTTT. As protein: CASSLETGNSPLHF.

This chain links TRBV10-1 with TRBJ2-5; a weak D match, TRBD1 (5 bases). Germline assignment: CDR1 WNHNN and CDR2 SYGVQD (reference sequence). Trimming removed 7 bases at V and 4 bases at J, with 16 bases between. The CDR3 extends over 14 amino acids. The CDR3 spells CASTGQKYRETQYF. For the CDR3, the DNA is TGCGCCAGCACAGGGCAGAAATATCGAGAGACCCAGTACTTC.

The chain joins TRBV3-1 (or the pseudogene TRBV3-2) to TRBJ1-6; the D is unclear. In germline, CDR1 is LGHDT, CDR2 YNNKEL (reference sequence). Trimming took off 0 bases at V and 10 bases at J, with 7 bases between the two ends. The length of the CDR3 is 13 residues. The DNA for the CDR3 is TGTGCCAGCAGCCAAGACCTCCCCTCACCCCTCCACTTT. Translating gives CASSQDLPSPLHF.

This chain connects TRBV4-1 to TRBJ2-3, with D possibly called TRBD1 or TRBD2 (5 bases each). Trimming took off 3 bases at V and 0 bases at J, with 13 bases between the two ends. This CDR3 has 16 amino acids. Germline-derived CDR1 and CDR2 are MGHRA and YSYEKL. The CDR3: CASSQTGTGSTDTQYF. The CDR3 DNA follows: TGCGCCAGCAGCCAGACCGGGACGGGGAGCACAGATACGCAGTATTTT.

This clone was detected only once. The chain couples TRBV7-9 to TRBJ2-7, with a weak D call TRBD1 (5 bases). CDR1 and CDR2 (germline): SEHNR, FQNEAQ (reference sequence). CDR3 length: 15 residues. V lost 5 bases and J lost 2, with 16 bases in between. CDR3 residues: CASSPQGPRAYEQYF. CDR3 in DNA: TGTGCCAGCAGCCCCCAAGGACCCAGGGCCTACGAGCAGTACTTC.

The V call is TRBV5-4, the J call TRBJ2-7, with TRBD2 identical over 7 bases. CDR3 length: 15 amino acids. Germline V lookup: CDR1 SGHNT, CDR2 YYREEE (reference sequence). The V gene end was trimmed by 3 bases and the J gene end by 0 bases; junction bases not matched to a gene: 6. CDR3 amino acids: CASSWGLPDSYEQYF. CDR3 DNA sequence: TGTGCCAGCAGCTGGGGACTACCGGACTCCTACGAGCAGTACTTC.

The V gene is TRBV20-1, the J gene TRBJ1-1; no definite D call. The germline V gene encodes CDR1 DFQATT and CDR2 SNEGSKA (reference sequence). CDR3 length: 12 amino acids. With 3 bases removed from V and 6 bases from J, the gap between germline ends came to 11 bases. CDR3 region: CSASSRVSEAFF. CDR3 bases: TGCAGTGCTAGTTCCCGGGTCTCTGAAGCTTTCTTT.

The chain links TRBV15 to TRBJ1-5; TRBD1 agrees at 7 bases. The CDR3 runs to 18 residues. Germline CDR1 and CDR2: LNHNV and YYDKDF (reference sequence). The ends lost 3 bases at V and 0 bases at J; junction bases unmatched: 11. CDR3 region: CATSRGPGTDYSNQPQHF. CDR3 bases: TGTGCCACCAGCAGGGGACCGGGGACAGATTATAGCAATCAGCCCCAGCATTTT.

Points on this clone: Other DNA sequences in the same sample also yield this CDR3. This rearrangement joins TRBV5-1 to TRBJ2-1; 10 nucleotides align to TRBD2. The CDR3 extends over 15 amino acids. Per the germline V gene, CDR1 is SGHRS and CDR2 is YFSETQ. Losses at the gene ends were 0 bases for V and 4 bases for J; bases not matched to a gene: 1. DNA for the CDR3: TGCGCCAGCAGCTTGGCTAGCGGGAGATACAATGAGCAGTTCTTC. This sequence encodes CASSLASGRYNEQFF. The whole variable domain, filled in from reference TRBV5-1 and TRBJ2-1, reads KAGVTQTPRYLIKTRGQQVTLSCSPISGHRSVSWYQQTPGQGLQFLFEYFSETQRNKGNFPGRFSGRQFSNSRSEMNVSTLELGDSALYLCASSLASGRYNEQFFGPGTRLTVL.

Points on this clone: Because it lacks the conserved phenylalanine or tryptophan at the end, this CDR3 is likely a read error. The limits of the CDR3 on the DNA are not certain, so only TCRdb's listed CDR3 is given. The chain uses TRBV3-1 (or the pseudogene TRBV3-2) and TRBJ1-2; the DNA was not used to check the table's D call, TRBD1. The CDR3 has 13 amino acids, counting both end residues. CDR1 and CDR2 from the germline V gene are LGHDT and YNNKEL (reference sequence). This chain's CDR3 is CASSQAQQGPRRV.

This chain connects TRBV7-9 to TRBJ2-7; D is perhaps TRBD2 (5 bases). V was clipped by 4 bases and J by 6 bases, with 16 bases between them. Germline V gives CDR1 SEHNR, CDR2 FQNEAQ (reference sequence). This CDR3 spans 14 amino acids. The CDR3 sequence: CASSSRGSLVEQYF. The DNA of the CDR3 is TGTGCCAGCAGCTCACGGGGATCTTTGGTCGAGCAGTACTTC.

The rearrangement links TRBV7-9 to TRBJ2-3; D is tentatively TRBD1 or TRBD2 (5 bases each). This CDR3 is built from 12 residues. In germline, CDR1 is SEHNR, CDR2 FQNEAQ (reference sequence). V was pared by 5 bases and J by 6 bases, with 9 bases between. CDR3 coding DNA: TGTGCCAGCAGCGGGGACGGGGATACGCAGTATTTT. This encodes CASSGDGDTQYF.

The chain joins TRBV19 to TRBJ1-2; D uncertain. The CDR3 totals 12 residues. The ends were cut back, 5 bases at V and 4 bases at J, with 8 bases in the middle. CDR1 and CDR2 from the germline V gene are LNHDA and SQIVND (reference sequence). CDR3 sequence: CASSYRVYGYTF. Written as DNA, the CDR3 is TGTGCCAGTAGTTATCGAGTCTATGGCTACACCTTC.

J is TRBJ1-1 and V is TRBV5-1; unclear D gene. The CDR3 runs to 14 residues. Germline V gene data show CDR1 as SGHRS and CDR2 as YFSETQ. V dropped 2 bases and J dropped 3 bases, with 11 bases sitting between them. The CDR3 protein is CASSLLMADTEAFF. Written as DNA, the CDR3 is TGCGCCAGCAGCTTACTCATGGCGGACACTGAAGCTTTCTTT. The whole variable domain, remainder taken from reference TRBV5-1 and TRBJ1-1, is KAGVTQTPRYLIKTRGQQVTLSCSPISGHRSVSWYQQTPGQGLQFLFEYFSETQRNKGNFPGRFSGRQFSNSRSEMNVSTLELGDSALYLCASSLLMADTEAFFGQGTRLTVV.

The rearrangement uses TRBV11-2 and TRBJ2-7; D is perhaps TRBD1 or TRBD2 (5 bases each). The CDR3 is 15 amino acids. Germline-derived CDR1 and CDR2 are SGHAT and FQNNGV. V was pared by 4 bases and J by 4 bases, with 17 bases between. The CDR3 DNA sequence: TGTGCCAGCAGCTCAAGAGTCCGGGGACCTTACGAGCAGTACTTC. Translating it yields CASSSRVRGPYEQYF.

The chain couples TRBV5-1 to TRBJ1-4, with D perhaps matching TRBD1 (5 bases). Germline lookup yields CDR1 SGHRS and CDR2 YFSETQ. The germline V and J ends were trimmed by 0 bases and 10 bases, with 16 bases remaining between them. This CDR3 comprises 15 residues. The chain's CDR3 is CASSLGGLREGKLFF. The CDR3 DNA sequence: TGCGCCAGCAGCTTGGGGGGCCTCCGAGAGGGAAAACTGTTTTTT.

The V gene is TRBV6-5, the J gene TRBJ2-3, with D unresolved. The CDR3 spans 12 residues. Looked up from germline, CDR1 is MNHEY and CDR2 is SVGAGI. V lost 0 bases, J lost 6 bases, and 4 bases lay in between. CDR3 DNA sequence: TGTGCCAGCAGTTACTCTGGGGATACGCAGTATTTT. It encodes CASSYSGDTQYF.

The chain employs TRBV7-2 and TRBJ2-5, with 12 nucleotides matching TRBD2. This CDR3 is built from 15 residues. The V segment lost 5 bases and the J segment 5 bases; nucleotides outside the gene matches: 6. CDR1 is SGHTA and CDR2 is FQGNSA in the germline V gene. The CDR3 sequence is CASSPLAGGPETQYF. The CDR3 nucleotides are TGTGCCAGCAGCCCCCTAGCGGGAGGGCCGGAGACCCAGTACTTC.

V gene TRBV6-6 combines with J gene TRBJ1-5, with D perhaps matching TRBD1 (6 bases). The germline V gene encodes CDR1 MNHNY and CDR2 SVGAGI (reference sequence). The CDR3 loop spans 14 amino acids. The V and J ends lost 5 bases and 5 bases respectively, with 13 bases between them. The CDR3 nucleotides read TGTGCCAGCAGTCAACAACACAGGGATCAGCCCCAGCATTTT. Translated, it gives CASSQQHRDQPQHF.

This rearrangement joins TRBV2 to TRBJ1-2, with D possibly matching TRBD1 (5 bases). The V end was cut by 10 bases, the J end by 6 bases, with 21 bases between. This CDR3 has 14 residues. Looked up from germline, CDR1 is SNHLY and CDR2 is FYNNEI. The CDR3 loop is CATHGWGNSHGYTF. The CDR3 DNA is TGTGCCACCCATGGGTGGGGGAACTCTCATGGCTACACCTTC.

This chain joins TRBV19 and TRBJ1-5; no clear D gene. Germline V gives CDR1 LNHDA, CDR2 SQIVND (reference sequence). Trimming took 3 bases from V and 4 from J, leaving 4 bases between them. The length of the CDR3 is 12 residues. The DNA of the CDR3 is TGTGCCAGTAGTATTTCAAATCAGCCCCAGCATTTT. Residues: CASSISNQPQHF. Complete variable domain (other parts from reference TRBV19 and TRBJ1-5): DGGITQSPKYLFRKEGQNVTLSCEQNLNHDAMYWYRQDPGQGLRLIYYSQIVNDFQKGDIAEGYSVSREKKESFPLTVTSAQKNPTAFYLCASSISNQPQHFGDGTRLSIL.

The CDR3 DNA sequence: TGTGCCAGCAGTGAAGAGGACAGGGGGCGGGAAGCTTTCTTT. Translation: CASSEEDRGREAFF. V and J are TRBV6-1 and TRBJ1-1, with 11 bases matching TRBD1. Germline V gene lookup returns CDR1 MNHNS and CDR2 SASEGT. Trimming removed 1 base from V and 8 bases from J; junction bases left unmatched: 3. The CDR3 is 14 residues long.

The chain employs TRBV9 and TRBJ2-1; the match to TRBD2 covers 9 bases. Germline CDR1 is SGDLS and CDR2 is YYNGEE. With V trimmed by 6 bases and J by 3 bases, 28 bases remained unmatched. The CDR3 consists of 22 residues. For the CDR3, the DNA is TGTGCCAGCACCTCTCTTCAAACCGATTCTGGGACTAGCTCTCGGAACTACAATGAGCAGTTCTTC. It is translated as CASTSLQTDSGTSSRNYNEQFF.

The table lists this clone with a count of one. This chain links TRBV28 with TRBJ1-5, with D possibly being TRBD1 (6 bases). The CDR3 consists of 17 residues. Trimming took 3 bases from V and 3 from J, leaving 18 bases between them. Germline V gene data show CDR1 as MDHEN and CDR2 as SYDVKM. CDR3 coding DNA: TGTGCCAGCAGTTTCGTTTCCGGCAGGGGACTCAATCAGCCCCAGCATTTT. Translated: CASSFVSGRGLNQPQHF.

The chain is built from TRBV5-1 and TRBJ2-7, with TRBD2 as a possible D gene (5 bases). CDR1 SGHRS and CDR2 YFSETQ come from the germline V gene. This CDR3 region has 15 residues. The V and J ends lost 7 bases and 2 bases respectively, with 19 bases between them. The CDR3: CASCPREGITYEQYF. The CDR3 bases are TGCGCCAGCTGCCCCCGGGAAGGGATAACCTACGAGCAGTACTTC.

The V call is TRBV6-5, the J call TRBJ1-4; TRBD1 might be the D (6 bases). Trimming cost V 4 bases and J 17 bases, with 17 bases left between them. The CDR3 loop spans 12 amino acids. Germline V lookup: CDR1 MNHEY, CDR2 SVGAGI. CDR3 in amino acids: CASSWNREGRFF. DNA for the CDR3: TGTGCCAGCAGTTGGAACAGGGAGGGACGCTTTTTT.

The count of this clone is one. V is TRBV7-9 and J is TRBJ2-3; 7 bases line up with TRBD2. Germline assignment: CDR1 SEHNR and CDR2 FQNEAQ (reference sequence). The CDR3 spans 18 residues. J was trimmed by 4 bases and V by 1 base; bases with no gene match: 14. In DNA form, the CDR3 reads TGTGCCAGCAGCTTAGGGTTCCTAGGGCGGGAGTATCCAGATACGCAGTATTTT. This encodes CASSLGFLGREYPDTQYF.

The V call is TRBV2, the J call TRBJ2-7, with 11 bases that match TRBD1. V lost 6 bases and J lost 7; bases outside the gene matches: 5. The germline V gene encodes CDR1 SNHLY and CDR2 FYNNEI. The CDR3 spans 13 residues. For the CDR3, the DNA is TGTGCCAGCAGGGACAGGGGGCTTAGGGAGCAGTACTTC. This translates into CASRDRGLREQYF.

This chain uses TRBV7-9 with TRBJ2-1, with a tentative D call TRBD1 (6 bases). V lost 1 base to trimming and J lost 2 bases, with 6 bases between them. Germline assignment: CDR1 SEHNR and CDR2 FQNEAQ (reference sequence). CDR3 length: 14 amino acids. CDR3 nucleotide sequence: TGTGCCAGCAGCTTAGAGGGGGCCTACAATGAGCAGTTCTTC. Its protein is CASSLEGAYNEQFF.

J is TRBJ2-4 and V is TRBV28; TRBD1 is a possible D gene (6 bases). V was clipped by 6 bases and J by 0 bases, with 12 bases between them. This CDR3 has 15 residues. CDR1 MDHEN and CDR2 SYDVKM come from the germline V gene. The CDR3 protein is CASSPTGIAKNIQYF. CDR3 nucleotides: TGTGCCAGCAGCCCCACAGGGATAGCCAAAAACATTCAGTACTTC. The full variable domain, completed using reference TRBV28 and TRBJ2-4, is DVKVTQSSRYLVKRTGEKVFLECVQDMDHENMFWYRQDPGLGLRLIYFSYDVKMKEKGDIPEGYSVSREKKERFSLILESASTNQTSMYLCASSPTGIAKNIQYFGAGTRLSVL.